This TCR beta chain was obtained from a study of control samples from healthy donors and cancer patients. Clones were sequenced by immunoSEQ multiplex PCR, and TCRdb holds only the in-frame ones, with some missing. Of some 150,000 clones in the sample, roughly nine tenths were seen once. Germline values: CDR1 SGHTA, CDR2 FQGNSA. Unmatched junction bases numbered 12, after V lost 5 bases and J lost 10 bases. The CDR3 is 15 amino acids. This clone has a handful of counts. This clonotype originated in a man younger than 35 in good health. The specimen sequenced was blood. This rearrangement joins TRBV7-2 to TRBJ1-1; 11 positions agree with TRBD1. Written as DNA, the CDR3 is TGTGCCAGCAGCCCTTATCCGGGACAGGGGGTAGCAGCTTTCTTT. Its protein is CASSPYPGQGVAAFF.